The 19 T cell receptor beta chains in this list originate from one sample, sequenced in a study of blood T cell repertoires in COVID-19. Clones were read by immunoSEQ multiplex PCR, and TCRdb kept only the in-frame ones, dropping some. The sample comprises some 80,000 clones, approximately 80% of which are singletons, and less than 15% rests with the top ten. The material sequenced was peripheral blood. These receptors originate from an elderly man with acute or convalescent COVID-19.

The V call is TRBV18, the J call TRBJ2-7; a possible D gene is TRBD2 (5 bases). The germline V and J ends were trimmed by 2 bases and 3 bases, with 8 bases remaining between them. The CDR3 runs to 13 residues. Per the germline V gene, CDR1 is KGHSH and CDR2 is LQKENI. CDR3 sequence reads: CASSPAGGYEQYF. In DNA, the CDR3 is TGTGCCAGCTCACCAGCGGGCGGCTACGAGCAGTACTTC.

This clone came up once. The V call is TRBV5-4, the J call TRBJ1-2, with 7 bases that match TRBD1. The CDR3 contains 16 residues. V was clipped by 0 bases and J by 4 bases; unmatched bases: 9. CDR1 is SGHNT and CDR2 is YYREEE in the germline V gene (reference sequence). The CDR3 region has the DNA TGTGCCAGCAGCTTGGATTCCGGGACAGCTCCCTATGGCTACACCTTC. Translated, it gives CASSLDSGTAPYGYTF. Full variable domain (remainder filled in from reference TRBV5-4 and TRBJ1-2): ETGVTQSPTHLIKTRGQQVTLRCSSQSGHNTVSWYQQALGQGPQFIFQYYREEENGRGNFPPRFSGLQFPNYSSELNVNALELDDSALYLCASSLDSGTAPYGYTFGSGTRLTVV.

The rearrangement joins TRBV27 to TRBJ1-2; no firm D call. Deletions cut 5 bases from V and 4 bases from J, with 14 bases between. The germline V gene has CDR1 MNHEY and CDR2 SMNVEV (reference sequence). The CDR3 runs 14 residues. CDR3: CASSRDGLSYGYTF. CDR3 coding DNA: TGTGCCAGCAGTCGTGACGGACTAAGCTATGGCTACACCTTC.

This clone was found once. This rearrangement joins TRBV27 to TRBJ1-4; no definite D call. Germline V gene data show CDR1 as MNHEY and CDR2 as SMNVEV (reference sequence). CDR3 size: 14 residues. V was cut by 5 bases and J by 0 bases, with 7 bases left in between. The CDR3 nucleotides are TGTGCCAGCAGTGGCGGGGCAACTAATGAAAAACTGTTTTTT. Encoded protein: CASSGGATNEKLFF.

The chain uses TRBV27 and TRBJ1-1, with a tentative D call TRBD1 (5 bases). Germline V gives CDR1 MNHEY, CDR2 SMNVEV (reference sequence). The CDR3 length is 16 residues. Between the trimmed V and J ends, which lost 6 bases and 1 base, there was a span of 18 bases. The CDR3 coding sequence is TGTGCCAGCAGCCCTAGACAGCTTTCGAGGAACACTGAAGCTTTCTTT. It is translated as CASSPRQLSRNTEAFF.

V is TRBV24-1 and J is TRBJ1-2; 7 bases are shared with TRBD1. CDR1 is KGHDR and CDR2 is SFDVKD in the germline V gene. The CDR3 loop spans 20 amino acids. J was trimmed by 6 bases and V by 0 bases; bases with no gene match: 21. The CDR3 spells CATSDLKHVVGDSHPDGYTF. The DNA for the CDR3 is TGTGCCACCAGTGATTTGAAGCATGTAGTGGGGGACAGTCATCCGGATGGCTACACCTTC.

This rearrangement joins TRBV5-5 to TRBJ2-5; D ambiguous. This CDR3 contains 16 residues. Trimming shortened V by 0 bases and J by 0 bases, and 12 bases separated the two germline ends. From germline, CDR1 is SGHKS and CDR2 YYEKEE (reference sequence). The CDR3 nucleotides are TGTGCCAGCAGCTTGGTTGGCAACCTTGACCAAGAGACCCAGTACTTC. Protein product: CASSLVGNLDQETQYF.

This clone was recorded a few times. The V call is TRBV7-8, the J call TRBJ2-1; the match to TRBD2 covers 12 bases. Germline-derived CDR1 and CDR2 are SGHVS and FQNEAQ. The ends lost 3 bases at V and 8 bases at J; junction bases unmatched: 8. CDR3 length: 16 amino acids. Written as DNA, the CDR3 is TGTGCCAGCAGCTTTTCTAGCGGGGGGGCCTTATATGAGCAGTTCTTC. This sequence encodes CASSFSSGGALYEQFF.

The V and J genes are TRBV19 and TRBJ2-1; 11 nucleotides match TRBD2. V was clipped by 4 bases and J by 3 bases; unmatched bases: 5. Germline assignment: CDR1 LNHDA and CDR2 SQIVND (reference sequence). The CDR3 spans 16 residues. The CDR3 loop reads CASSTGTSGGYNEQFF. Here the CDR3 DNA reads TGTGCCAGTAGTACCGGTACTAGCGGGGGCTACAATGAGCAGTTCTTC.

The V and J genes are TRBV4-2 and TRBJ2-4, with D perhaps matching TRBD1 (7 bases). Germline-derived CDR1 and CDR2 are LGHNA and YNFKEQ. The CDR3 length is 17 residues. Deletions cut 0 bases from V and 3 bases from J, with 15 bases between. The CDR3 sequence is CASSQDRRGPGKNIQYF. CDR3 DNA: TGTGCCAGCAGCCAAGATCGGAGGGGGCCCGGCAAAAACATTCAGTACTTC.

This rearrangement joins TRBV30 to TRBJ1-3, with D unclear. V lost 0 bases and J 1 base, leaving 4 bases between the germline ends. This CDR3 is built from 13 residues. CDR1 is GTSNPN and CDR2 is SVGIG in the germline V gene (reference sequence). The CDR3 nucleotides read TGTGCCTGGAGTGTGAGTTCTGGAAACACCATATATTTT. Protein sequence: CAWSVSSGNTIYF.

This chain links TRBV7-9 with TRBJ2-5; TRBD2 is a possible D gene (6 bases). The CDR3 runs 18 residues. Germline V gives CDR1 SEHNR, CDR2 FQNEAQ (reference sequence). Trimming removed 2 bases from V and 3 bases from J, with 22 bases in between. CDR3 nucleotides: TGTGCCAGCAGCTTATTGGGTTGGGGCGGGAAAGGGGAAGAGACCCAGTACTTC. Translated: CASSLLGWGGKGEETQYF.

The chain combines TRBV10-2 with TRBJ1-5, with TRBD1 identical over 11 bases. J lost 6 bases, V lost 6 bases, and 7 bases had no gene match. Germline CDR1 and CDR2: WSHSY and SAAADI. CDR3 size: 15 residues. CDR3 region: CASRASDRGPQPQHF. DNA of the CDR3: TGCGCCAGCAGAGCCTCGGACAGGGGGCCTCAGCCCCAGCATTTT.

The chain employs TRBV19 and TRBJ2-4, with D perhaps matching TRBD1 (6 bases). This CDR3 has 17 residues. CDR1 is LNHDA and CDR2 is SQIVND in the germline V gene (reference sequence). Trimming shortened V by 2 bases and J by 0 bases, and 14 bases separated the two germline ends. Here the CDR3 reads CASSIMGAQGAKNIQYF. For the CDR3, the DNA is TGTGCCAGTAGTATAATGGGAGCACAGGGAGCCAAAAACATTCAGTACTTC.

The gene calls are TRBV27 and TRBJ2-7, with TRBD1 as a possible D gene (6 bases). Looked up from germline, CDR1 is MNHEY and CDR2 is SMNVEV (reference sequence). V lost 2 bases and J lost 3, with 14 bases in between. The CDR3 length is 15 residues. The CDR3 reads CASSLVSDSFYEQYF. For the CDR3, the DNA is TGTGCCAGCAGTTTAGTTTCGGACAGTTTCTACGAGCAGTACTTC.

The J gene is TRBJ1-5, the V gene TRBV12-3 or TRBV12-4; no reliable D call. V was trimmed by 4 bases and J by 3 bases, leaving 7 bases between them. The CDR3 length is 13 residues. The CDR3 nucleotides are TGTGCCAGCAGTTGGAGATCCAATCAGCCCCAGCATTTT. Amino acid sequence: CASSWRSNQPQHF.

Written as DNA, the CDR3 is TGTGCCAGCAGCAAAGCCCGGGACTCCTATAATTCACCCCTCCACTTT. Translated, it gives CASSKARDSYNSPLHF. The gene calls are TRBV7-8 and TRBJ1-6; D is uncertain. The V end lost 5 bases, the J end lost 0 bases, and 11 bases lay between the germline ends. Per the germline V gene, CDR1 is SGHVS and CDR2 is FQNEAQ. There are 16 residues in the CDR3.

The V call is TRBV7-8, the J call TRBJ1-1; 8 bases match TRBD1. This CDR3 comprises 14 residues. V gave up 6 bases and J gave up 0 bases; unmatched junction bases: 3. Germline-derived CDR1 and CDR2 are SGHVS and FQNEAQ. The CDR3: CASSPTGVNTEAFF. The CDR3 DNA sequence: TGTGCCAGCAGTCCGACAGGGGTGAACACTGAAGCTTTCTTT.

This clone has only one observation. The V gene is TRBV5-4, the J gene TRBJ2-1; TRBD1 is a possible D gene (5 bases). V was pared by 4 bases and J by 8 bases, with 16 bases between. Germline V gene sequence: CDR1 SGHNT, CDR2 YYREEE (reference sequence). The CDR3 consists of 14 residues. This chain's CDR3 is CASSLSKGFDEQFF. Here the CDR3 DNA reads TGTGCCAGCAGCCTCTCAAAGGGGTTCGATGAGCAGTTCTTC.